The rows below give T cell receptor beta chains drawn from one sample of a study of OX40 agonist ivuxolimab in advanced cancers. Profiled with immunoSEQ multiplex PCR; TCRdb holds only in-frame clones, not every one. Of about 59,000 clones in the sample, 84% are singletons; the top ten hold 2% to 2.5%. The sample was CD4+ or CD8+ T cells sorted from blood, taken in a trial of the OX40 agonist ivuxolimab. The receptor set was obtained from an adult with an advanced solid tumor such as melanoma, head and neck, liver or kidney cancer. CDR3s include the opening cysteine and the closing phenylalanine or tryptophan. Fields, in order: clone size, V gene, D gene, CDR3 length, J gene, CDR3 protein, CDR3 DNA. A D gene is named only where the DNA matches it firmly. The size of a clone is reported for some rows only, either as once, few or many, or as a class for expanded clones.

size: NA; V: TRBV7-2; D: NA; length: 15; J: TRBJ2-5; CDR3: CASSSGARTAETQYF; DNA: TGTGCCAGCAGCTCCGGCGCGAGGACAGCGGAGACCCAGTACTTC
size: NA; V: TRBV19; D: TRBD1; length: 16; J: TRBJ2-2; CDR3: CASKGLQGAVTGELFF; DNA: TGTGCCAGTAAGGGACTCCAGGGGGCCGTTACCGGGGAGCTGTTTTTT
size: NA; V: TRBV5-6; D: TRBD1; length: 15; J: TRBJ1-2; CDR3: CASSPLGTGNYGYTF; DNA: TGTGCCAGCAGCCCGCTAGGGACAGGAAATTATGGCTACACCTTC
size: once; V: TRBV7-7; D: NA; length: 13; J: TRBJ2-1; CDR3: CASSPLVSREQFF; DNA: TGTGCTAGCAGCCCTCTGGTTAGTCGGGAGCAGTTCTTC
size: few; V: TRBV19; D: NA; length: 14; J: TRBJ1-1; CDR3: CASSPGRLRTEAFF; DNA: TGTGCCAGTAGTCCGGGACGCCTGAGGACTGAAGCTTTCTTT
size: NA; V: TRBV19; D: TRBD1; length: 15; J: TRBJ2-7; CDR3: CASSIKTGPNYEQYF; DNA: TGTGCCAGTAGTATAAAGACAGGGCCAAACTACGAGCAGTACTTC
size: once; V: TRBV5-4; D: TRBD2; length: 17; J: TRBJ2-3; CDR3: CASSLSPSGSRADTQYF; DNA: TGTGCCAGCAGCTTGTCTCCTAGCGGGAGCAGGGCAGATACGCAGTATTTT
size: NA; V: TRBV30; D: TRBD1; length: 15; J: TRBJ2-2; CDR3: CAWREPGQPSGELFF; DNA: TGTGCCTGGAGGGAACCGGGACAGCCGTCGGGGGAGCTGTTTTTT
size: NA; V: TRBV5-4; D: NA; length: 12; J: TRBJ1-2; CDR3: CASSADRYGYTF; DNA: TGTGCCAGCAGCGCGGACCGGTATGGCTACACCTTC
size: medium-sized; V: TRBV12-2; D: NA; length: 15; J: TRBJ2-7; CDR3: CASLGIGRGRYEQYF; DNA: TGTGCAAGTCTAGGAATCGGGCGGGGGAGATACGAGCAGTACTTC
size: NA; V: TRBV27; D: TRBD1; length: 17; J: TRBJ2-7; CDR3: CASSKYPGTGEGYEQYF; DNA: TGTGCCAGCAGTAAATACCCCGGGACAGGGGAGGGGTACGAGCAGTACTTC
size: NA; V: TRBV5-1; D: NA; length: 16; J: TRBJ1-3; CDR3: CASSARETAFGNTIYF; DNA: TGCGCCAGCAGCGCCAGAGAGACAGCCTTTGGAAACACCATATATTTT
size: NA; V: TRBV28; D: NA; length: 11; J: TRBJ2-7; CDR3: CASSGRYEQYF; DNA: TGTGCCAGCAGTGGGCGGTACGAGCAGTACTTC
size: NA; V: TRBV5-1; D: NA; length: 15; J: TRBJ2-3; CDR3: CASSLNVPSTDTQYF; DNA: TGCGCCAGCAGCTTGAATGTACCTAGCACAGATACGCAGTATTTT